This entry is about one T cell receptor (beta chain). Its specificity is unknown. This entry is derived from a study of shared clonotypes between healthy human individuals. Study overall: Used for every donor were three CD4 naive, three CD4 memory, two CD8 naive and one CD8 memory plate. General observations from the study: Memory subsets generally showed lower estimated richness than naive subsets.

Assay used: immunoSEQ multiplex PCR; TCRdb lists only in-frame clones, some missing. This sample carries some 2.1 million clones, about 94% of them seen once, and the ten largest clones take approximately 1.6%. The germline CDR1 and CDR2 sequences are PRHDT and FYEKMQ (reference sequence). The CDR3 loop spans 15 amino acids. With 4 bases clipped from V and 1 base from J, the junction kept 4 bases outside the gene matches. Terminally differentiated effector memory CD45RA+ cells were excluded from the naive CD8 cells, which were CD45RO-negative and positively selected for CCR7. This sequence joins TRBV13 and TRBJ2-7, with TRBD1 matching 10 bases. This receptor was taken from a man between 18 and 35 years old in good health. Some clones in this sample may be carry-over from other donors' samples. The specimen sequenced was naive CD8+ T cells from PBMCs. The CDR3 sequence is CASSSGQGGSYEQYF. CDR3 DNA sequence: TGTGCCAGCAGCTCCGGACAGGGGGGATCCTACGAGCAGTACTTC.